The clone carrying this T cell receptor beta chain was observed a handful of times. The V gene end was trimmed by 5 bases and the J gene end by 8 bases; junction bases not matched to a gene: 13. Germline-derived CDR1 and CDR2 are SGHTA and FQGNSA. The CDR3 runs 17 residues. Via MiXCR, TCRdb re-called the RT-PCR reads, giving one row per CDR3 protein. The sample has about 680,000 distinct CDR3 sequences, approximately 15% seen once; the top ten hold roughly 3.6%. The chain links TRBV7-2 to TRBJ2-4; TRBD2 aligns across 12 bases. The clonotype originates from a female donor in good health, serving as a healthy control. The sequencing sample was made of memory CD4+ T cells from blood. CDR3 residues: CASSTREASGGADIQYF. The CDR3 DNA sequence: TGTGCCAGCAGCACTCGGGAGGCTAGCGGGGGGGCAGACATTCAGTACTTC.